Here is one TCR beta chain with its context. Antigen specificity is unknown. V shed 2 bases and J shed 4 bases, with 12 bases lying between them. Germline CDR1 reads MGHRA; CDR2 reads YSYEKL. This CDR3 contains 15 residues. This record comes from a study of response to subunit inactivated influenza vaccine. MiXCR, run by TCRdb on the RT-PCR reads, gives a single entry per CDR3 protein. This table holds some 850,000 distinct CDR3 sequences, about a fifth found once. Study-level results: There was a suggestion from the authors that each seasonal influenza vaccination recruits few new T cells.

This rearrangement joins TRBV4-1 to TRBJ2-1; the D is unclear. The source of this sequence is a man aged 45-65 years who received an inactivated influenza vaccine. Sequenced material: PBMCs from blood, taken 5 to 6 days after vaccination. The CDR3 sequence is CASSQYQEGYNEQFF. The CDR3 coding sequence is TGCGCCAGCAGCCAATATCAGGAAGGGTACAATGAGCAGTTCTTC.